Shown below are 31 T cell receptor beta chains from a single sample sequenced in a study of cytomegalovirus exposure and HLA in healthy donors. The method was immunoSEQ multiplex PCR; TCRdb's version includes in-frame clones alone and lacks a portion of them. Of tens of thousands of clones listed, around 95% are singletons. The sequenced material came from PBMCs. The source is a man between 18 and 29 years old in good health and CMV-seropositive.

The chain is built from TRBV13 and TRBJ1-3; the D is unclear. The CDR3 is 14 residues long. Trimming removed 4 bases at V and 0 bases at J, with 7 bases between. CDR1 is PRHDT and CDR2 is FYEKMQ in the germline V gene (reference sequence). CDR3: CASSSVISGNTIYF. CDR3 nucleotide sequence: TGTGCCAGCAGCTCAGTGATCTCTGGAAACACCATATATTTT. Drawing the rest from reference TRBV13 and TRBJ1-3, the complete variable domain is AAGVIQSPRHLIKEKRETATLKCYPIPRHDTVYWYQQGPGQDPQFLISFYEKMQSDKGSIPDRFSAQQFSDYHSELNMSSLELGDSALYFCASSSVISGNTIYFGEGSWLTVV.

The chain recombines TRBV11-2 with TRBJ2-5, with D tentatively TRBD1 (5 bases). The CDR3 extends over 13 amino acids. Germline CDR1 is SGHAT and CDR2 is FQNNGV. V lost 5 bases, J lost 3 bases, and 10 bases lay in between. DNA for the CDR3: TGTGCCAGCAGCACGTCGACAGAAGAGACCCAGTACTTC. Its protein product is CASSTSTEETQYF.

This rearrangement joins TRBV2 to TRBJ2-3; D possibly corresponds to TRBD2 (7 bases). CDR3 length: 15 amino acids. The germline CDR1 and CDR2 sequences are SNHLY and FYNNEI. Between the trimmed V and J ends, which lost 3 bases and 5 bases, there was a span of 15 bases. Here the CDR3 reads CASSDPRGGKDTQYF. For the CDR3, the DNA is TGTGCCAGCAGTGATCCGAGGGGGGGGAAAGATACGCAGTATTTT.

CDR3 coding DNA: TGTGCCTGGAAGACAGCGGGGGGGCCAGAGGAGACCCAGTACTTC. Protein sequence: CAWKTAGGPEETQYF. V is TRBV30 and J is TRBJ2-5; 10 bases match TRBD2. CDR1 and CDR2 from the germline V gene are GTSNPN and SVGIG (reference sequence). This CDR3 has 15 residues. J lost 5 bases, V lost 4 bases, and 10 bases had no gene match.

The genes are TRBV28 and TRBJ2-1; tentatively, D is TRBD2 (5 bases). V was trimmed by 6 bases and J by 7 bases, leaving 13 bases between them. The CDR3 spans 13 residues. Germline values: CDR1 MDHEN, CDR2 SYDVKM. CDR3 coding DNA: TGTGCCAGCAGGCGGGCGCTAGGTAATGAGCAGTTCTTC. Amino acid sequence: CASRRALGNEQFF.

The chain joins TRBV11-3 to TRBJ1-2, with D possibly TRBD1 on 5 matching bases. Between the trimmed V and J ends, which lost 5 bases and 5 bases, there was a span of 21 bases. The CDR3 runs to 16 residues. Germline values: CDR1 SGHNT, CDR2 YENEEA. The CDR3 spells CASSPDGRQPIYGYTF. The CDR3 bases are TGTGCCAGCAGCCCGGACGGGAGACAGCCCATTTATGGCTACACCTTC.

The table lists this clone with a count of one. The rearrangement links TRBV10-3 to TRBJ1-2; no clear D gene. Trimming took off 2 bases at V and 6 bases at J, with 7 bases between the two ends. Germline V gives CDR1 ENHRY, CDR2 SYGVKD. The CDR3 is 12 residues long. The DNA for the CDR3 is TGTGCCATCAGTGAGGCCGGGGATGGCTACACCTTC. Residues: CAISEAGDGYTF.

CDR3 loop: CSVVGLPYNEQFF. The CDR3, as DNA: TGCAGCGTTGTGGGACTACCCTACAATGAGCAGTTCTTC. V usage is TRBV29-1 and J usage is TRBJ2-1; TRBD2 matches 7 bases. Losses at the gene ends were 4 bases for V and 2 bases for J; bases not matched to a gene: 2. The CDR3 consists of 13 residues. Germline CDR1 reads SQVTM; CDR2 reads ANQGSEA.

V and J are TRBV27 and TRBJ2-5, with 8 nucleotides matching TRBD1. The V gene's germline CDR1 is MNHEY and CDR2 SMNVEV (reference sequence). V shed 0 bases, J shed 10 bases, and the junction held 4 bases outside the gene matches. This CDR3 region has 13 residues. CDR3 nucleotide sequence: TGTGCCAGCAGTTTATCAGGACAGGGAAACCAGTACTTC. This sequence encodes CASSLSGQGNQYF.

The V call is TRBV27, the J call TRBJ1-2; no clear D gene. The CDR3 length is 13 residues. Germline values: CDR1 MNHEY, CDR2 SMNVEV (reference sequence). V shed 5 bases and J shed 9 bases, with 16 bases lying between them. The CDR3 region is CASSPTGDGSYTF. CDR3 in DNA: TGTGCCAGCAGTCCCACCGGTGACGGGAGCTACACCTTC.

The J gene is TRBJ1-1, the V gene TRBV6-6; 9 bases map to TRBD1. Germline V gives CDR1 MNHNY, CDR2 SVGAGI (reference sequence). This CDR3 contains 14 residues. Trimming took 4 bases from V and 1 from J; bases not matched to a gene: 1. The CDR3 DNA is TGTGCCAGCAGTTCGGGACAGGGGAACACTGAAGCTTTCTTT. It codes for CASSSGQGNTEAFF.

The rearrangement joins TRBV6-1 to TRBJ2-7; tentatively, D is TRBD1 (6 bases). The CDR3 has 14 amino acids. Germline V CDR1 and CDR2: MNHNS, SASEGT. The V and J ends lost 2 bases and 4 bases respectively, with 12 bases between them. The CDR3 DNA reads TGTGCCAGCAGTGAATTGTGGGGGCCTTACGAGCAGTACTTC. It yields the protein CASSELWGPYEQYF.

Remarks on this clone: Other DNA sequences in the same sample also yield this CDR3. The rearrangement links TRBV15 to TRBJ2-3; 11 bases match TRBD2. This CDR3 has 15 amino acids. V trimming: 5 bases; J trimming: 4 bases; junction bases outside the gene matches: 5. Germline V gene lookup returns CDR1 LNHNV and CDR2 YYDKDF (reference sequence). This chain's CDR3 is CATSSRLAGSDTQYF. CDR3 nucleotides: TGTGCCACCAGCTCTAGACTAGCGGGATCAGATACGCAGTATTTT.

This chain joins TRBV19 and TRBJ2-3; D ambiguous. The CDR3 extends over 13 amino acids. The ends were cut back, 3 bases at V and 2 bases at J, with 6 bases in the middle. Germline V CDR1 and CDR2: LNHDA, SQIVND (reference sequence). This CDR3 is CASSMAHTDTQYF. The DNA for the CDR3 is TGTGCCAGTAGTATGGCCCACACAGATACGCAGTATTTT.

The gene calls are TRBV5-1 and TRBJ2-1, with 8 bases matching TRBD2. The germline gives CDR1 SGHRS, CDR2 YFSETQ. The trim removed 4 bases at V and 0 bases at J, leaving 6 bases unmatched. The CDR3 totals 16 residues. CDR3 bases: TGCGCCAGCAGCCCCGGGGGGGGGTACTCCTACAATGAGCAGTTCTTC. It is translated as CASSPGGGYSYNEQFF.

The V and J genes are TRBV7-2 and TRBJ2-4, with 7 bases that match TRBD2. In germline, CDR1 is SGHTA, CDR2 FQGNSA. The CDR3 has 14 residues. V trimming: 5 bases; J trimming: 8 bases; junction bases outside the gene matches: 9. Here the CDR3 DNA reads TGTGCCAGCAGCCAGCGGGACCGGGGGGACATTCAGTACTTC. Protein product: CASSQRDRGDIQYF.

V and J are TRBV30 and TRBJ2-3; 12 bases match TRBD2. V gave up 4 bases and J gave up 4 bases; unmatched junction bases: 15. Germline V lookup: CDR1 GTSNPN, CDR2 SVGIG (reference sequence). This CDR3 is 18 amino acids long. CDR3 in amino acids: CAWIPFSTSGSRADTQYF. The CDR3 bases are TGTGCCTGGATTCCCTTTTCGACTAGCGGGAGTAGGGCAGATACGCAGTATTTT.

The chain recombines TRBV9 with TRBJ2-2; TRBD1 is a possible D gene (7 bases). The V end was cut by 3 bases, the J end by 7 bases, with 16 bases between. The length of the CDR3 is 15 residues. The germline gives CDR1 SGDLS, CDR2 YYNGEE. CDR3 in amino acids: CASSDPTGRYGELFF. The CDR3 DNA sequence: TGTGCCAGCAGCGACCCGACAGGGAGGTACGGGGAGCTGTTTTTT.

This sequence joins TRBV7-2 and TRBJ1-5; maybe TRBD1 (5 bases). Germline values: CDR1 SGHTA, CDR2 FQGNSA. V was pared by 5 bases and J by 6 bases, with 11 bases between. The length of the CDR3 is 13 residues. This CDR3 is CASSLQGLQPQHF. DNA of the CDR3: TGTGCCAGCAGCCTCCAGGGACTTCAGCCCCAGCATTTT.

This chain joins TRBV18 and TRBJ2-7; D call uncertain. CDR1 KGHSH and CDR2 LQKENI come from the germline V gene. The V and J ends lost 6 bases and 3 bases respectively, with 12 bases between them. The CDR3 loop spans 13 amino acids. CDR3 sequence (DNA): TGTGCCAGCTCCCCCCCCGCCGGCTACGAGCAGTACTTC. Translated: CASSPPAGYEQYF.

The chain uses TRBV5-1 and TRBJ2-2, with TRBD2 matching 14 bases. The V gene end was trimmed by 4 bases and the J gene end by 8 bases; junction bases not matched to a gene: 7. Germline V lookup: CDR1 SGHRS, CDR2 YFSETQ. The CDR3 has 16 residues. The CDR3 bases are TGCGCCAGCAGCCCGGGACTAGCGGGAGAAGCGGGGGAGCTGTTTTTT. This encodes CASSPGLAGEAGELFF.

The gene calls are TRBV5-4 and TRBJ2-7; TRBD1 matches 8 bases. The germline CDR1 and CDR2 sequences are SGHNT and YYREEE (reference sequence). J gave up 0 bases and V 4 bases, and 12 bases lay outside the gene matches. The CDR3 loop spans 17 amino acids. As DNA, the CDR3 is TGTGCCAGCAGCAGCCCGGGACAGGCGAGGAGCTCCTACGAGCAGTACTTC. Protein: CASSSPGQARSSYEQYF.

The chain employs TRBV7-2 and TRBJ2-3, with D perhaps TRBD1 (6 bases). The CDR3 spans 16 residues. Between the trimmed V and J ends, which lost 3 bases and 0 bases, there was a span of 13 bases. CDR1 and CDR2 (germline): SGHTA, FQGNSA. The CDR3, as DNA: TGTGCCAGCAGCTTCTGGACAGCCTTTAGCACAGATACGCAGTATTTT. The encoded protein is CASSFWTAFSTDTQYF.

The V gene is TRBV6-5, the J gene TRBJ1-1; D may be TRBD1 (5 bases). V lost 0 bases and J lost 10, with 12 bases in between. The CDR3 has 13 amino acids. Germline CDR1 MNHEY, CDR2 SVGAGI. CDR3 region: CASSYSGRGGAFF. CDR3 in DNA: TGTGCCAGCAGTTACTCGGGCCGGGGGGGAGCTTTCTTT.

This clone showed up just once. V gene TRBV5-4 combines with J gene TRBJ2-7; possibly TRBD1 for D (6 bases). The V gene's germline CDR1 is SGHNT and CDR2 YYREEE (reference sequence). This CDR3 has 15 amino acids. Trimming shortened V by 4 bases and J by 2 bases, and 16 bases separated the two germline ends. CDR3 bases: TGTGCCAGCAGCGGCCCGGCCAGGGGTCCCTACGAGCAGTACTTC. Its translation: CASSGPARGPYEQYF.

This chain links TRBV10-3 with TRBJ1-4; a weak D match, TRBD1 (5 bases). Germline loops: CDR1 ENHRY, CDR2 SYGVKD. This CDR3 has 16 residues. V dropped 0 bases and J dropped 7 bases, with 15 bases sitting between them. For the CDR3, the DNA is TGTGCCATCAGTGAGTCGAGTAAGGGGAGGGCTGAAAAACTGTTTTTT. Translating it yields CAISESSKGRAEKLFF.

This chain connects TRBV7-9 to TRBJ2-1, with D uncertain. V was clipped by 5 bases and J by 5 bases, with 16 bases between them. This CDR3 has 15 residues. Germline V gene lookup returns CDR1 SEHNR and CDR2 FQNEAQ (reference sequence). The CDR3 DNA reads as TGTGCCAGCAGCCTCATCCGGGTATCGGACAATGAGCAGTTCTTC. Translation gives CASSLIRVSDNEQFF.

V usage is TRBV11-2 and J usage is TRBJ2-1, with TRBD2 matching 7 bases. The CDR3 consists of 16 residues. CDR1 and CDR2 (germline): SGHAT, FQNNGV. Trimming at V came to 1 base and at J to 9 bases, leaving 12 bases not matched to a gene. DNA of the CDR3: TGTGCCAGCAGCTTAGGCCTCCTAGCGGTTCGTATTGAGCAGTTCTTC. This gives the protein CASSLGLLAVRIEQFF.

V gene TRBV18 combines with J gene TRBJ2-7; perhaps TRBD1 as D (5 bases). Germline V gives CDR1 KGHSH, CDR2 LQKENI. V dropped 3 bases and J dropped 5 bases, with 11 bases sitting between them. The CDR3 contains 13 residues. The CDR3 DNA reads TGTGCCAGCTCACCGGTAGGGGCCCACGAGCAGTACTTC. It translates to CASSPVGAHEQYF. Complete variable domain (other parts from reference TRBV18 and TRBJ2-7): NAGVMQNPRHLVRRRGQEARLRCSPMKGHSHVYWYRQLPEEGLKFMVYLQKENIIDESGMPKERFSAEFPKEGPSILRIQQVVRGDSAAYFCASSPVGAHEQYFGPGTRLTVT.

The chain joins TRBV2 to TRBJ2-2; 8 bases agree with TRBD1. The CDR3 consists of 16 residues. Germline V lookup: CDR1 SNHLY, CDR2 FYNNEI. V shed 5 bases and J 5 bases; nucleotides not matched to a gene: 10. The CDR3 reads CASSLQDRERTGELFF. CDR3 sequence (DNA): TGTGCCAGCAGTCTTCAGGACAGGGAGCGGACCGGGGAGCTGTTTTTT. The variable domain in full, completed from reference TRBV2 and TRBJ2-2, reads EPEVTQTPSHQVTQMGQEVILRCVPISNHLYFYWYRQILGQKVEFLVSFYNNEISEKSEIFDDQFSVERPDGSNFTLKIRSTKLEDSAMYFCASSLQDRERTGELFFGEGSRLTVL.

The CDR3 reads CASSFASEDNEQFF. In DNA, the CDR3 is TGCGCCAGCAGCTTTGCTAGCGAAGACAATGAGCAGTTCTTC. V and J are TRBV5-1 and TRBJ2-1; the D gene is possibly TRBD2 (6 bases). The CDR3 covers 14 residues. Germline CDR1 is SGHRS and CDR2 is YFSETQ. The V and J ends lost 2 bases and 5 bases respectively, with 11 bases between them.